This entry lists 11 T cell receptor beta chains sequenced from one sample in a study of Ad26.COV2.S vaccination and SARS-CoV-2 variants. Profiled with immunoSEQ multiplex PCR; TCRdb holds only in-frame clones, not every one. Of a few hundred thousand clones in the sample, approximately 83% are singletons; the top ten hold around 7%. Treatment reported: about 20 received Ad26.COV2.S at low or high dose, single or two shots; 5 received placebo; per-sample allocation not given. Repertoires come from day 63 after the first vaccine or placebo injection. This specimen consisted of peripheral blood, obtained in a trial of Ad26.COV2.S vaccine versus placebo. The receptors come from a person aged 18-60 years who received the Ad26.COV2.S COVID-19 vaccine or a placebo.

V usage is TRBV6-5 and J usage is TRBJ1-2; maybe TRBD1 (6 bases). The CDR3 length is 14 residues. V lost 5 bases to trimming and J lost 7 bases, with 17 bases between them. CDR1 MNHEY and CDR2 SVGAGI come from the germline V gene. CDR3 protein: CASSHDHRVGGYTF. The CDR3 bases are TGTGCCAGCAGTCACGACCACAGGGTGGGTGGCTACACCTTC.

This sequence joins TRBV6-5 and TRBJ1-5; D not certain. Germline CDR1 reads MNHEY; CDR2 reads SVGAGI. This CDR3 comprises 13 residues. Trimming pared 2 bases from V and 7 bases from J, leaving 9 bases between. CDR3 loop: CASSYTRVQPQHF. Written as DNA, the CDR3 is TGTGCCAGCAGTTACACCCGGGTCCAGCCCCAGCATTTT.

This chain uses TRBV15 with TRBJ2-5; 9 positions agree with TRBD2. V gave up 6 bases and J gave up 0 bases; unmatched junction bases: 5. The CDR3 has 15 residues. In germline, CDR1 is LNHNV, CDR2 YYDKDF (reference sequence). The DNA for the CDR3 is TGTGCCACCAGTATTGCGGGGGGGTACCAAGAGACCCAGTACTTC. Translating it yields CATSIAGGYQETQYF.

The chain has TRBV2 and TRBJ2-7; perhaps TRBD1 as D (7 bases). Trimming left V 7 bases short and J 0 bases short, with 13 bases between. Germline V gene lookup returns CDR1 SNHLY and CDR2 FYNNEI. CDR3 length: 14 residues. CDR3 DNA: TGTGCCAGCACCTTGGAGGGGGCCTCCTACGAGCAGTACTTC. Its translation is CASTLEGASYEQYF. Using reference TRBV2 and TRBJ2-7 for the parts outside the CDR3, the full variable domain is EPEVTQTPSHQVTQMGQEVILRCVPISNHLYFYWYRQILGQKVEFLVSFYNNEISEKSEIFDDQFSVERPDGSNFTLKIRSTKLEDSAMYFCASTLEGASYEQYFGPGTRLTVT.

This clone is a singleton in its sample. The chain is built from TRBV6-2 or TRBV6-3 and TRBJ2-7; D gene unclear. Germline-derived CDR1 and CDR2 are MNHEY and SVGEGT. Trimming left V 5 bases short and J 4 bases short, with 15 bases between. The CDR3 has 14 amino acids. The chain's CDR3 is CASSVRYYPYEQYF. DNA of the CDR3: TGTGCCAGCAGTGTGAGGTATTATCCTTACGAGCAGTACTTC.

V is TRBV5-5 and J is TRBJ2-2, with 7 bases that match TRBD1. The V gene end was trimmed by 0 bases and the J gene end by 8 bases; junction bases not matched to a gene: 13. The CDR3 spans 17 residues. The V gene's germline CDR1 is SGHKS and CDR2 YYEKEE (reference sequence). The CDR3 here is CASSLVTPNRGSGELFF. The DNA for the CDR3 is TGTGCCAGCAGCTTGGTTACCCCAAACAGGGGCTCGGGGGAGCTGTTTTTT.

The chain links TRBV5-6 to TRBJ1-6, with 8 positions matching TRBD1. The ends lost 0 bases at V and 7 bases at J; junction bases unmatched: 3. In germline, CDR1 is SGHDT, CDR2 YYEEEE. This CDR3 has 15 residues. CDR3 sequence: CASSLGQGMNSPLHF. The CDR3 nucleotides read TGTGCCAGCAGCTTGGGACAGGGGATGAATTCACCCCTCCACTTT.

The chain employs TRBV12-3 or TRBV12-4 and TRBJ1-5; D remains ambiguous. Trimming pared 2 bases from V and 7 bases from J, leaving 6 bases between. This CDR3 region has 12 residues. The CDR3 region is CASSLQAQPQHF. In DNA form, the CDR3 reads TGTGCCAGCAGTTTACAAGCCCAGCCCCAGCATTTT.

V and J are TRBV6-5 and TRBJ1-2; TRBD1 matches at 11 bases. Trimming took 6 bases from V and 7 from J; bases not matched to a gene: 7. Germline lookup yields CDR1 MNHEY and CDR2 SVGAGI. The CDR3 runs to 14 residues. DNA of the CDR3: TGTGCCAGCAGAAGGGACAGGGGGTCGGCTGGCTACACCTTC. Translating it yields CASRRDRGSAGYTF.

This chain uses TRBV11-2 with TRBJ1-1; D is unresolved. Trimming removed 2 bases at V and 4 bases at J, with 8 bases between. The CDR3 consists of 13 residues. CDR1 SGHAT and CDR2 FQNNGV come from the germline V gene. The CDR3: CASSLFRLTEAFF. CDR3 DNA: TGTGCCAGCAGCTTATTCCGACTCACTGAAGCTTTCTTT.

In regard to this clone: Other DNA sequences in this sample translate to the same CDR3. The CDR3 nucleotides are TGTGCCAGCTCCCCCCTAAGGGGGACAGATACGCAGTATTTT. As protein: CASSPLRGTDTQYF. The chain employs TRBV18 and TRBJ2-3, with D perhaps matching TRBD1 (6 bases). Germline V gene data show CDR1 as KGHSH and CDR2 as LQKENI. CDR3 length equals 14 residues. Trimming took off 6 bases at V and 3 bases at J, with 13 bases between the two ends.